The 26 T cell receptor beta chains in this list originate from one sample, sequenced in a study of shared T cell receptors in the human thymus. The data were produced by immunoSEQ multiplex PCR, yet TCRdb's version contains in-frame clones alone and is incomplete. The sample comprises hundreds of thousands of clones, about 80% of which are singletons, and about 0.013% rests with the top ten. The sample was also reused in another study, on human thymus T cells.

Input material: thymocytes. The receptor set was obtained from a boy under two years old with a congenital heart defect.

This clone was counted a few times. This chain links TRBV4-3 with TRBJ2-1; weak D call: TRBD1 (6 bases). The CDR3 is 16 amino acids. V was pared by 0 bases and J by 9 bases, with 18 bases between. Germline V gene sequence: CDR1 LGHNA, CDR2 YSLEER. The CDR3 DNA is TGCGCCAGCAGCCAAGATAGCGCATCTGGGGGCGGTGAGCAGTTCTTC. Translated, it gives CASSQDSASGGGEQFF.

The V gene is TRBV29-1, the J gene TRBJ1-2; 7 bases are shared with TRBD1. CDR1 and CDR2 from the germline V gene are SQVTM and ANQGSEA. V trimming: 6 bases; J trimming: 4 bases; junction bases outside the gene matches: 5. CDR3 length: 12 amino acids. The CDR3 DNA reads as TGCAGCGTGACCAGGGGGGCCTATGGCTACACCTTC. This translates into CSVTRGAYGYTF.

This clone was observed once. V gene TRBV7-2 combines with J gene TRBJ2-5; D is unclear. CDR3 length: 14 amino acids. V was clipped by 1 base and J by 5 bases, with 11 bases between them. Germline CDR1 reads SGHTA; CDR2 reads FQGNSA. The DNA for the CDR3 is TGTGCCAGCAGCTTAGGTCGGTCCCCTGAGACCCAGTACTTC. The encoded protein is CASSLGRSPETQYF.

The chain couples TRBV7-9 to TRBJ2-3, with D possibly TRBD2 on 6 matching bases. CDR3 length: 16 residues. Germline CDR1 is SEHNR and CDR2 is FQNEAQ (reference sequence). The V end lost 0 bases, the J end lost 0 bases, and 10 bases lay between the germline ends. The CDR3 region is CASSLAGRESTDTQYF. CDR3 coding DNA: TGTGCCAGCAGCTTAGCGGGTCGGGAGAGCACAGATACGCAGTATTTT.

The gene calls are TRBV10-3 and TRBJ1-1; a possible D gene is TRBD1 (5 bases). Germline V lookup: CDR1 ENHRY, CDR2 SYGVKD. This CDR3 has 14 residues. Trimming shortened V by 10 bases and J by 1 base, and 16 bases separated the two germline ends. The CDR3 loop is CATSLGPPNTEAFF. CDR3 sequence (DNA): TGTGCCACGTCCTTGGGGCCGCCGAACACTGAAGCTTTCTTT.

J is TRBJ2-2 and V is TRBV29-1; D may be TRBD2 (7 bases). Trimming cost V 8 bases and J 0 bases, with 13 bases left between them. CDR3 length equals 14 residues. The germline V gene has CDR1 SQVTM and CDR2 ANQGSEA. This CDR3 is CSPPGGPNTGELFF. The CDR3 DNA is TGCAGCCCTCCGGGGGGCCCGAACACCGGGGAGCTGTTTTTT.

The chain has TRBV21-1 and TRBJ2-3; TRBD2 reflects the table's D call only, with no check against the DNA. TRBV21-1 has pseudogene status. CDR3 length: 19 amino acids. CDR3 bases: TGTGCCAGCAGCGATTGGACTAGCGGGACCTCCTCGCTCACAGATACGCAGTATTTT. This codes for CASSDWTSGTSSLTDTQYF.

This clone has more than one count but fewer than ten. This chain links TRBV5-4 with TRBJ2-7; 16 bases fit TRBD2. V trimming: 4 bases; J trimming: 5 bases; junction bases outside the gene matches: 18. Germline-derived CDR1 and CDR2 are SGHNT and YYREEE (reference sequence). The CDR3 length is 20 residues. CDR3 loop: CASSKGPGTSGRALLNEQYF. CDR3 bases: TGTGCCAGCAGCAAAGGACCGGGGACTAGCGGGAGGGCCCTTCTAAACGAGCAGTACTTC.

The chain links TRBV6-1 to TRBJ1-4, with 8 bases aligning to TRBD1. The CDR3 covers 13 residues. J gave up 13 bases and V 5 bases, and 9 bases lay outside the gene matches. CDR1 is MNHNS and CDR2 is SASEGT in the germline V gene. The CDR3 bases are TGTGCCAGCAGTTTGGACAGGGCGAGAAGACTGTTTTTT. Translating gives CASSLDRARRLFF.

CDR3: CASSKGGAGGEVTNEKLFF. CDR3 DNA sequence: TGTGCCAGCAGCAAAGGGGGGGCAGGGGGCGAAGTAACTAATGAAAAACTGTTTTTT. This rearrangement joins TRBV21-1 to TRBJ1-4; TRBD1 is the table's D call, not checked against the DNA. TRBV21-1 is a listed pseudogene. The CDR3 extends over 19 amino acids.

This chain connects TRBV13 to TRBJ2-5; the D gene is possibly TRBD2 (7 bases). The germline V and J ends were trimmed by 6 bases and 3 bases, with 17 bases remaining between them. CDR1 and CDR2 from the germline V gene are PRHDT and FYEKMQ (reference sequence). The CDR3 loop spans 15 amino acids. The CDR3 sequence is CASRPGGNPEETQYF. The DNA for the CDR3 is TGTGCCAGCAGGCCGGGGGGCAATCCTGAAGAGACCCAGTACTTC.

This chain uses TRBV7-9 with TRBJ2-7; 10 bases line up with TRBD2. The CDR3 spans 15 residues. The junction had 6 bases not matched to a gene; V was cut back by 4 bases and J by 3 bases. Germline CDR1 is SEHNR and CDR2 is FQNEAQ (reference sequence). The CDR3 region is CASSSGLAAYYEQYF. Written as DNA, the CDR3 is TGTGCCAGCAGCTCAGGACTAGCGGCCTACTACGAGCAGTACTTC.

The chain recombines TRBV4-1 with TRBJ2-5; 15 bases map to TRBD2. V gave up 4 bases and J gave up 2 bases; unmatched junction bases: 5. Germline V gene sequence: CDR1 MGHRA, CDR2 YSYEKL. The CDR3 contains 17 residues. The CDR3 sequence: CASSPRTSGRVQETQYF. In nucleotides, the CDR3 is TGCGCCAGCAGCCCACGGACTAGCGGGAGGGTTCAAGAGACCCAGTACTTC.

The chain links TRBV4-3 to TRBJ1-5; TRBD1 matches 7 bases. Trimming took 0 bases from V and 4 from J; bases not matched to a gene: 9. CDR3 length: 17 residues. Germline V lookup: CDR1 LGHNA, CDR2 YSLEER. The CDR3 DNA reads TGCGCCAGCAGCCAAGATCGCTGGACAGGACTGAATCAGCCCCAGCATTTT. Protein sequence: CASSQDRWTGLNQPQHF.

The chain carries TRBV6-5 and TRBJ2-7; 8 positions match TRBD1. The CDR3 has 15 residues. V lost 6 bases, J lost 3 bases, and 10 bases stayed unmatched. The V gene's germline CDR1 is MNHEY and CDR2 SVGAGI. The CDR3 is CASRHRQGTNYEQYF. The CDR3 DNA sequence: TGTGCCAGCAGGCACCGACAGGGGACGAACTACGAGCAGTACTTC.

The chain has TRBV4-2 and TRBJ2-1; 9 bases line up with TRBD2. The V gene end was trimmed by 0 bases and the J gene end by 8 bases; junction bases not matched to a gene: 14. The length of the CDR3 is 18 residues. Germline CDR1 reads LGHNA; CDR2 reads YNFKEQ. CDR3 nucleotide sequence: TGTGCCAGCAGCCAAGAAGCTTTTTTTGCGGGAGGGCCGGATGAGCAGTTCTTC. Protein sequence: CASSQEAFFAGGPDEQFF.

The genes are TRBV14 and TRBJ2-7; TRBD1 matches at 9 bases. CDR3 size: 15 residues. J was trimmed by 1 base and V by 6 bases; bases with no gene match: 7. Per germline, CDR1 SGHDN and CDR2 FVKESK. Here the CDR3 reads CASSRAGTGSYEQYF. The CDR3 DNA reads TGTGCCAGCAGTCGAGCCGGGACAGGGTCCTACGAGCAGTACTTC.

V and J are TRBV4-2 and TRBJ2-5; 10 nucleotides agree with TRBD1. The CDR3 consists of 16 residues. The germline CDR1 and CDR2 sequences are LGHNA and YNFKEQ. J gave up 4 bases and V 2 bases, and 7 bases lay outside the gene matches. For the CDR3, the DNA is TGTGCCAGCAGCCAAACCCGGGACAGGGGAGGAGAGACCCAGTACTTC. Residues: CASSQTRDRGGETQYF.

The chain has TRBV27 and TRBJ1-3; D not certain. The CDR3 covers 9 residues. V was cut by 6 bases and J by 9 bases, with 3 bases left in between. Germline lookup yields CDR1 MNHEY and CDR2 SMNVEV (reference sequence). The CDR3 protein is CASSLTIYF. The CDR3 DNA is TGTGCCAGCAGCCTCACCATATATTTT.

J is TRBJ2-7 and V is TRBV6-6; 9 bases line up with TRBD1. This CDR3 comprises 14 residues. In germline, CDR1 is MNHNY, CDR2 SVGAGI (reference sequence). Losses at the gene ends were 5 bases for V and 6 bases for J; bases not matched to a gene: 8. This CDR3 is CASSQRDRAPEQYF. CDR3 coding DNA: TGTGCCAGCAGTCAGCGGGACAGGGCCCCCGAGCAGTACTTC.

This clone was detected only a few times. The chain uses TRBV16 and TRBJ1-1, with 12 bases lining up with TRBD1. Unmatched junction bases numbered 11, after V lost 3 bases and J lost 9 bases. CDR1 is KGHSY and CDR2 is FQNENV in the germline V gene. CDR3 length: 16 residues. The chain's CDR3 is CASSQKISRDRGQAFF. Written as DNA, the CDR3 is TGTGCCAGCAGCCAGAAGATAAGCCGGGACAGGGGGCAAGCTTTCTTT. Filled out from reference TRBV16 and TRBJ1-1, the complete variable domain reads GEEVAQTPKHLVRGEGQKAKLYCAPIKGHSYVFWYQQVLKNEFKFLISFQNENVFDETGMPKERFSAKCLPNSPCSLEIQATKLEDSAVYFCASSQKISRDRGQAFFGQGTRLTVV.

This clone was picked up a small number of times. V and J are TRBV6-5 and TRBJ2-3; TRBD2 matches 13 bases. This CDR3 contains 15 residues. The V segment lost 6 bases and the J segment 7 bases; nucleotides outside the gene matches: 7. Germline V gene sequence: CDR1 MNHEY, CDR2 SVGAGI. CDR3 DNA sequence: TGTGCCAGCAGACCACTAGCGGGAGGGCCCTATACGCAGTATTTT. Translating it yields CASRPLAGGPYTQYF.

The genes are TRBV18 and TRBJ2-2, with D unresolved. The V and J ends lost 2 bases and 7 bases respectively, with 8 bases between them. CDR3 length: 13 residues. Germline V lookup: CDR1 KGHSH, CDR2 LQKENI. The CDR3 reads CASSPIPLGELFF. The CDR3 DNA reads TGTGCCAGCTCACCAATCCCCCTCGGGGAGCTGTTTTTT.

The DNA for the CDR3 is TGCGCCAGCAGCCAAGTATCCCGGGGAGTCTCTGGGGCCAACGTCCTGACTTTC. Translating gives CASSQVSRGVSGANVLTF. The chain has TRBV4-3 and TRBJ2-6, with D perhaps TRBD2 (5 bases). Germline loops: CDR1 LGHNA, CDR2 YSLEER. V dropped 1 base and J dropped 0 bases, with 13 bases sitting between them. The CDR3 runs to 18 residues.

The CDR3 bases are TGTGCCAGCAGTCGGACAGGGTTGGTCTACGAGCAGTACTTC. It yields the protein CASSRTGLVYEQYF. The rearrangement joins TRBV6-1 to TRBJ2-7; the match to TRBD1 covers 8 bases. Losses at the gene ends were 5 bases for V and 3 bases for J; bases not matched to a gene: 6. The CDR3 is 14 residues long. CDR1 is MNHNS, CDR2 SASEGT, per germline.

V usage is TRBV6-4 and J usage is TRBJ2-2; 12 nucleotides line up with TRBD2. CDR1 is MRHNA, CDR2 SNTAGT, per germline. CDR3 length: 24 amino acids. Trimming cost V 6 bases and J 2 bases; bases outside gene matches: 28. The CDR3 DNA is TGTGCCAGCAGAGACCCCCGCTTTCGAAAGACTAGCGGGAGAAGAAATAACAACACCGGGGAGCTGTTTTTT. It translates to CASRDPRFRKTSGRRNNNTGELFF.